Sequencing of this T cell receptor (beta chain) was carried out in a study of glioma-infiltrating T cells. Study-wide findings and caveats: Tissue-blood divergence was below expectation in non-neoplastic patients, above in gliomas.

Amplification of TCR alpha and beta CDR3 regions from RNA used iRepertoire nested multiplex PCR. For one-step reverse transcription and amplification, 100-400 ng of tissue mRNA or PBMC total RNA was used. Using its own MiXCR run on the multiplex PCR reads, TCRdb lists one record per CDR3 protein. Altogether some 6,000 distinct CDR3 sequences are present, about 28% being singletons, with the ten largest covering roughly 13%. CDR3 length equals 15 residues. The junction had 11 bases not matched to a gene; V was cut back by 5 bases and J by 8 bases. Germline CDR1 SGHTA, CDR2 FQGNSA. At least ten counts were recorded for this clonotype. Its antigen is unknown.

The sequence was collected from a human donor with low-grade glioma or glioblastoma, undergoing nonglioma brain surgery, or in good health (not recorded which). The sample was glioma tissue, nonneoplastic brain tissue, or PBMCs (not recorded which). The V and J genes are TRBV7-2 and TRBJ1-2; TRBD1 aligns across 10 bases. Here the CDR3 reads CASSPGDRGGGGYTF. The CDR3 nucleotides read TGTGCCAGCAGCCCTGGGGACAGGGGAGGAGGGGGCTACACCTTC.